These T cell receptor beta chains were read from a single sample in a study of blood T cell repertoires in COVID-19. Sequencing used immunoSEQ multiplex PCR; TCRdb keeps in-frame clones, though not all of them. This sample has about 190,000 clones, with around 83% found just once. The sample comprised PBMCs or T cells enriched from blood (not recorded which). These receptors originate from a woman aged 25 to 39 who had been exposed to COVID-19. Both conserved end residues are part of each CDR3. D genes are given only for firm matches.

v_gene: TRBV15
len: 15
d_gene: -
j_gene: TRBJ1-4
CDR3aa: CATSRDSRDREKLFF
CDR3nt: TGTGCCACCAGCAGAGATTCCAGGGATAGGGAAAAACTGTTTTTT

v_gene: TRBV7-3
len: 16
d_gene: TRBD1
j_gene: TRBJ2-3
CDR3aa: CASSAHRGPSTDTQYF
CDR3nt: TGTGCCAGCAGCGCACACAGGGGGCCTAGCACAGATACGCAGTATTTT

v_gene: TRBV18
len: 16
d_gene: TRBD1
j_gene: TRBJ1-6
CDR3aa: CASSPSADRVASPLHF
CDR3nt: TGTGCCAGCTCACCATCCGCGGACAGGGTGGCTTCACCCCTCCACTTT

v_gene: TRBV4-1
len: 17
d_gene: TRBD2
j_gene: TRBJ2-1
CDR3aa: CASSPRVAGGSPYEQFF
CDR3nt: TGCGCCAGCAGCCCCCGGGTAGCGGGGGGATCACCCTATGAGCAGTTCTTC

v_gene: TRBV10-3
len: 14
d_gene: -
j_gene: TRBJ2-7
CDR3aa: CAIRGPAGSDEQYF
CDR3nt: TGTGCCATCAGAGGCCCCGCGGGGTCGGACGAGCAGTACTTC

v_gene: TRBV2
len: 13
d_gene: -
j_gene: TRBJ1-1
CDR3aa: CASSPSPFLEAFF
CDR3nt: TGTGCCAGCAGTCCGTCCCCCTTCTTGGAAGCTTTCTTT

v_gene: TRBV12-1
len: 14
d_gene: -
j_gene: TRBJ1-2
CDR3aa: CASSFGGHRYGYTF
CDR3nt: TGTGCCAGCAGCTTTGGGGGACACCGCTATGGCTACACCTTC

v_gene: TRBV4-1
len: 17
d_gene: TRBD2
j_gene: TRBJ2-5
CDR3aa: CASSQTTSGANQETQYF
CDR3nt: TGCGCCAGCAGCCAGACGACTAGCGGGGCTAACCAAGAGACCCAGTACTTC

v_gene: TRBV27
len: 14
d_gene: -
j_gene: TRBJ2-5
CDR3aa: CASSWDSRQETQYF
CDR3nt: TGTGCCAGCAGTTGGGACTCAAGGCAAGAGACCCAGTACTTC

v_gene: TRBV9
len: 18
d_gene: -
j_gene: TRBJ1-2
CDR3aa: CASSVELGAKGLGYGYTF
CDR3nt: TGTGCCAGCAGCGTAGAGCTAGGAGCGAAGGGGTTGGGCTATGGCTACACCTTC

v_gene: TRBV19
len: 14
d_gene: TRBD1
j_gene: TRBJ1-1
CDR3aa: CASKAGQGATEAFF
CDR3nt: TGTGCCAGTAAAGCGGGACAGGGGGCCACTGAAGCTTTCTTT

v_gene: TRBV29-1
len: 14
d_gene: -
j_gene: TRBJ2-7
CDR3aa: CSVDSGGPSYEQYF
CDR3nt: TGCAGCGTTGATTCGGGGGGCCCTTCCTACGAGCAGTACTTC

v_gene: TRBV4-1
len: 16
d_gene: -
j_gene: TRBJ2-6
CDR3aa: CASSQVAGSGANVLTF
CDR3nt: TGCGCCAGCAGCCAAGTGGCAGGGTCTGGGGCCAACGTCCTGACTTTC

v_gene: TRBV3-1/TRBV3-2
len: 20
d_gene: TRBD2
j_gene: TRBJ2-1
CDR3aa: CASSQAGSERSRGVDNEQFF
CDR3nt: TGTGCCAGCAGCCAAGCGGGTTCTGAACGGTCGCGGGGGGTCGACAATGAGCAGTTCTTC

v_gene: TRBV4-1
len: 14
d_gene: -
j_gene: TRBJ1-5
CDR3aa: CASSQVQADQPQHF
CDR3nt: TGCGCCAGCAGCCAAGTACAGGCCGATCAGCCCCAGCATTTT

v_gene: TRBV7-2
len: 15
d_gene: TRBD2
j_gene: TRBJ2-1
CDR3aa: CASSLESGGYNEQFF
CDR3nt: TGTGCCAGCAGCTTAGAGTCCGGGGGGTACAATGAGCAGTTCTTC

v_gene: TRBV5-4
len: 14
d_gene: TRBD1
j_gene: TRBJ1-4
CDR3aa: CASRGTDTNEKLFF
CDR3nt: TGTGCCAGCAGGGGGACAGACACTAATGAAAAACTGTTTTTT

v_gene: TRBV6-5
len: 12
d_gene: -
j_gene: TRBJ2-2
CDR3aa: CASRPGAGELFF
CDR3nt: TGTGCCAGCAGGCCAGGGGCCGGGGAGCTGTTTTTT